This TCR beta chain was profiled in a study of T cells in Graves' hyperthyroidism and ophthalmopathy. Patients aged 18 to 65 had newly diagnosed hyperthyroidism lasting under 2 months. Uncontrolled infection, other autoimmune disease, pregnancy or lactation excluded patients. Germline values: CDR1 DFQATT, CDR2 SNEGSKA (reference sequence). V lost 6 bases and J 1 base, leaving 5 bases between the germline ends. CDR3 length equals 11 residues. TCR beta CDR3 regions were amplified from RNA transcripts. The HTBI primer set was used in a first-round RT-PCR of the TCR CDR3. TCRdb called the multiplex PCR reads again in MiXCR, with one record for every CDR3 protein. Among more than 600,000 distinct CDR3 sequences listed, 15% to 20% were seen once. This clonotype was found many times.

The rearrangement joins TRBV20-1 to TRBJ2-3; unclear D gene. The sequencing sample was made of blood. This TCR was sampled from a man aged 18 to 35 with Graves' hyperthyroidism. The CDR3 is CSAKRTDTQYF. CDR3 in DNA: TGCAGTGCCAAGCGCACAGATACGCAGTATTTT.